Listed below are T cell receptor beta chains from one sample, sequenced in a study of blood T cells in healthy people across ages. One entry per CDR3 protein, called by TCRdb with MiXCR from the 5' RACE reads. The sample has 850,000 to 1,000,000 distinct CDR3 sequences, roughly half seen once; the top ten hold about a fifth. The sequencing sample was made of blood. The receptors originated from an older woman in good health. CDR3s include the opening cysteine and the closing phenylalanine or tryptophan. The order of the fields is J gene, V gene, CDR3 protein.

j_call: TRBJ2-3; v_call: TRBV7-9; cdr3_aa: CASSFTLDTDTQYF
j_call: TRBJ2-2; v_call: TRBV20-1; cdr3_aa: CSARGGFDTGELFF
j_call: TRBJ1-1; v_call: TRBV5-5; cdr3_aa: CASSRGQGMNTEAFF
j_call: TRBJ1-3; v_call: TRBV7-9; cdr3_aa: CASSLDRIGQGNRNTIYF
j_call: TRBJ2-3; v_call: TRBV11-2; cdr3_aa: CASSLFSGTSGSTDTQYF
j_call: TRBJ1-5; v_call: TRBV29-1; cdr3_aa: CSVGADSNQPQHF
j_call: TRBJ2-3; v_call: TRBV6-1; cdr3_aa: CASRSGLAGVDTQYF
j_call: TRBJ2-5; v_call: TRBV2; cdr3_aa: CASSELQGAETQYF
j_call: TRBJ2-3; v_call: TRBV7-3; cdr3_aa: CASSHDRGSTDTQYF
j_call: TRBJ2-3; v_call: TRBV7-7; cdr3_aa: CASSLGPAGIGDTQYF
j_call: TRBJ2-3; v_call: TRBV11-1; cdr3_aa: CASSSRDLGTDAQYF
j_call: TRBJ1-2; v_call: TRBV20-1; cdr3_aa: CTAQDRGRPLFGYTF
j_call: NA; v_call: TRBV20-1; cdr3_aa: CRGRDSLYEQYF
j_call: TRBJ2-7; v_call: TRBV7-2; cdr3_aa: CASSYRIGTLTYEQYF
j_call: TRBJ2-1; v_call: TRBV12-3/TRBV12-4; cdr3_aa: CASSFGRRTYNEQFF
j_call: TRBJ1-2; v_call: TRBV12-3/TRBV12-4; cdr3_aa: CASSSRQGGYGYTF
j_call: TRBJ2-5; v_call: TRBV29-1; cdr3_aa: CSVEDPSGRPETQYF
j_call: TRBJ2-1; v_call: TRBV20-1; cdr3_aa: CSATHPAMGNEQFF
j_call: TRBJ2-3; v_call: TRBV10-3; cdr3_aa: CAISEGEISAGASDTQYF
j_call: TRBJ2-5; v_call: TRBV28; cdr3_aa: CASSLGGRGQTQYF
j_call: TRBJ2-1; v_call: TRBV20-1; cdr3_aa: CSASGGVLGNEQFF
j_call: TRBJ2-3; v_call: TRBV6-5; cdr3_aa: CASTQGTSTDTQYF
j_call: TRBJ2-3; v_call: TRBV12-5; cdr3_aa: CASGSSTSDTQYF
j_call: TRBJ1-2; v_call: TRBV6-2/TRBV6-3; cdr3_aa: CASAGQSYGYTF
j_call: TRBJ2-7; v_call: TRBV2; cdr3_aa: CASRHDPGQGISEQYF
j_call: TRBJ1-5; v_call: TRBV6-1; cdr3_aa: CASTKTGVNQPQHF
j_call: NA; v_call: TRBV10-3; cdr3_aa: CAIRTGTTAYEQYF
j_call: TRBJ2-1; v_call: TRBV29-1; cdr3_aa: CSVEGVGLARSYEQFF
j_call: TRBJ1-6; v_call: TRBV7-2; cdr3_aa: CASSLDSRASPLHF
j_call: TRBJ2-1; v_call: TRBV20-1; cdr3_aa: CSASGDYNEQFF
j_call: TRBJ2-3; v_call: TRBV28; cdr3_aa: CASSLGSGSIDTQYF
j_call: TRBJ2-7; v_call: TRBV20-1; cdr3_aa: CSAGGSSGSYEQYF